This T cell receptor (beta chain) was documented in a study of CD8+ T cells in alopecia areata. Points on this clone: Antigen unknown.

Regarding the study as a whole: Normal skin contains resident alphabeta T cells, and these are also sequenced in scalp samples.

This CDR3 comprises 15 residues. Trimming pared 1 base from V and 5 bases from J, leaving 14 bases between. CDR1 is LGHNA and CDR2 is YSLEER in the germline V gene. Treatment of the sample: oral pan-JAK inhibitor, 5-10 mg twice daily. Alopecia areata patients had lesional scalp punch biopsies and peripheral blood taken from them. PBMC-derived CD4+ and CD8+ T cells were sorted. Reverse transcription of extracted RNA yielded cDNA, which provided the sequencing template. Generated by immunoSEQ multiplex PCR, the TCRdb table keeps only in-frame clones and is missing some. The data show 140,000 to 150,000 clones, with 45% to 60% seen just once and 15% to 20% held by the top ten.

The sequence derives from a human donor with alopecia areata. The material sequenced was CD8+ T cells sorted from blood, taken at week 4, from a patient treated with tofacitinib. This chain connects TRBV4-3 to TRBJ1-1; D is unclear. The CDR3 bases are TGCGCCAGCAGCCAAGGAGAGGAAAGAGGGACTGAAGCTTTCTTT. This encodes CASSQGEERGTEAFF.